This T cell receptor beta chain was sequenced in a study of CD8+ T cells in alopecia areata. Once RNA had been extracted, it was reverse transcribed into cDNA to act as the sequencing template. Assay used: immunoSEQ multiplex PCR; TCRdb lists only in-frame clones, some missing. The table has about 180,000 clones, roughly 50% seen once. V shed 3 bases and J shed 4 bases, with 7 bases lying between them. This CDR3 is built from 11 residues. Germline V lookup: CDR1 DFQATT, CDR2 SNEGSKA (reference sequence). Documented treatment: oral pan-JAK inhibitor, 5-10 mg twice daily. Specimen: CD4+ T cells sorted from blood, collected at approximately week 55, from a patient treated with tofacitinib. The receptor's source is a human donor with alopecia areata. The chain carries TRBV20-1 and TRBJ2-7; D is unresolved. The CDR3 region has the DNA TGCAGTGCTAGGGTAGGGTACGAGCAGTACTTC. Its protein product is CSARVGYEQYF.